What follows are 32 T cell receptor beta chains derived from one specimen sequenced in a study of blood T cells in healthy people across ages. Sample-barcoded 5' priming and a J-beta primer mix drove a second PCR of about 6 to 12 cycles. TCRdb recomputed calls from the 5' RACE reads with MiXCR, one row per CDR3 protein. This table has hundreds of thousands of distinct CDR3 sequences, about 21% appearing once. Material for sequencing was blood. All receptors derive from a man between 65 and 85 years old in good health.

The J gene is TRBJ2-5, the V gene TRBV15; D not certain. The CDR3 has 14 amino acids. The germline V and J ends were trimmed by 5 bases and 1 base, with 11 bases remaining between them. Germline assignment: CDR1 LNHNV and CDR2 YYDKDF (reference sequence). The chain's CDR3 is CATSGRVSQETQYF. The CDR3 DNA follows: TGTGCCACCAGCGGCCGCGTCAGCCAAGAGACCCAGTACTTC.

As regards this clonotype: The junction departs from germline at one end; a sequencing error may be responsible. This chain connects TRBV7-7 to TRBJ2-2; TRBD2 matches at 7 bases. This CDR3 contains 16 residues. Germline CDR1 reads SSHAT; CDR2 reads FNYEAQ (reference sequence). The CDR3 bases are TGTGCTAGCAGCTTAAGGTCTAGCGGCAGTGGCGGGGAGCTGTTTTTT. Its translation: CASSLRSSGSGGELFF.

The chain couples TRBV6-1 to TRBJ2-5; D gene uncertain. V lost 8 bases to trimming and J lost 3 bases, with 10 bases between them. Germline V gene sequence: CDR1 MNHNS, CDR2 SASEGT. CDR3 length: 12 residues. In DNA form, the CDR3 reads TGTGCCAGCGATGACGTAAAAGAGACCCAGTACTTC. It translates to CASDDVKETQYF.

The chain couples TRBV20-1 to TRBJ2-5; D unclear. The CDR3 consists of 14 residues. The germline V gene has CDR1 DFQATT and CDR2 SNEGSKA (reference sequence). Trimming removed 1 base from V and 2 bases from J, with 11 bases in between. CDR3 in amino acids: CSARGGSNQETQYF. The CDR3 DNA is TGCAGTGCTAGAGGCGGCAGCAATCAAGAGACCCAGTACTTC.

Note on this clonotype: A clone one base away is much larger, so this may be a read error. The rearrangement joins TRBV24-1 to TRBJ2-5; TRBD1 matches 7 bases. The J call may be in error: the DNA end matches TRBJ2-1 better. Per germline, CDR1 KGHDR and CDR2 SFDVKD. This CDR3 has 15 amino acids. The CDR3 sequence is CATSDSGQSNNEQFF. CDR3 nucleotides: TGTGCCACCAGTGATTCGGGACAGAGTAACAATGAGCAGTTCTTC.

V usage is TRBV29-1 and J usage is TRBJ2-5; 8 bases agree with TRBD1. With 2 bases clipped from V and 4 bases from J, the junction kept 3 bases outside the gene matches. Germline CDR1 SQVTM, CDR2 ANQGSEA. This CDR3 comprises 13 residues. The CDR3 reads CSVETGGSETQYF. The CDR3 DNA reads as TGCAGCGTTGAAACAGGGGGTTCAGAGACCCAGTACTTC. Together with reference TRBV29-1 and TRBJ2-5, the CDR3 gives the full variable domain: SAVISQKPSRDICQRGTSLTIQCQVDSQVTMMFWYRQQPGQSLTLIATANQGSEATYESGFVIDKFPISRPNLTFSTLTVSNMSPEDSSIYLCSVETGGSETQYFGPGTRLLVL.

This clonotype was observed a handful of times. The rearrangement joins TRBV14 to TRBJ2-1; 7 bases line up with TRBD1. The CDR3 has 13 residues. V shed 10 bases and J 3 bases; nucleotides not matched to a gene: 6. Germline values: CDR1 SGHDN, CDR2 FVKESK. CDR3 nucleotides: TGTGCCACCTCGGGACAGCTCTACAATGAGCAGTTCTTC. Protein sequence: CATSGQLYNEQFF.

This clonotype has just a few counts. The CDR3 DNA is TGTGCCAGCAGCTTAAGCCAGGGGCCGGGGGAGACCCAGTACTTC. Amino acids: CASSLSQGPGETQYF. This chain uses TRBV7-3 with TRBJ2-5, with D perhaps TRBD1 (6 bases). This CDR3 contains 15 residues. V was trimmed by 1 base and J by 5 bases, leaving 14 bases between them. Germline CDR1 and CDR2: SGHTA and FQGTGA.

A few counts support this clonotype. V gene TRBV20-1 combines with J gene TRBJ1-4; weak D call: TRBD1 (5 bases). Germline CDR1 and CDR2: DFQATT and SNEGSKA (reference sequence). There are 13 residues in the CDR3. With 6 bases removed from V and 4 bases from J, the gap between germline ends came to 12 bases. Written as DNA, the CDR3 is TGCAGTGCCCGCGGGGGGTTTAATGAAAAACTGTTTTTT. It yields the protein CSARGGFNEKLFF.

This clonotype was seen only a few times. The DNA for the CDR3 is TGTGCCAGTAGTATAGGCCCGGCTAGCGGGACGACCTACGAGCAGTACTTC. Amino acids: CASSIGPASGTTYEQYF. J is TRBJ2-7 and V is TRBV19, with TRBD2 matching 9 bases. This CDR3 spans 17 amino acids. V lost 1 base, J lost 2 bases, and 9 bases stayed unmatched. Germline-derived CDR1 and CDR2 are LNHDA and SQIVND (reference sequence). Full variable domain (missing parts from reference TRBV19 and TRBJ2-7): DGGITQSPKYLFRKEGQNVTLSCEQNLNHDAMYWYRQDPGQGLRLIYYSQIVNDFQKGDIAEGYSVSREKKESFPLTVTSAQKNPTAFYLCASSIGPASGTTYEQYFGPGTRLTVT.

This clonotype was seen more than once but under ten times. The rearrangement uses TRBV7-9 and TRBJ2-3, with TRBD2 matching over 7 bases. The germline gives CDR1 SEHNR, CDR2 FQNEAQ (reference sequence). CDR3 length equals 16 residues. With V trimmed by 0 bases and J by 5 bases, 8 bases remained unmatched. As DNA, the CDR3 is TGTGCCAGCAGCTTAGCTATGGCTAGCGGAGAAGATACGCAGTATTTT. Its translation is CASSLAMASGEDTQYF.

The rearrangement uses TRBV20-1 and TRBJ2-7; 8 bases line up with TRBD2. The CDR3 consists of 13 residues. V lost 3 bases to trimming and J lost 2 bases; unmatched junction nucleotides: 3. The germline V gene has CDR1 DFQATT and CDR2 SNEGSKA (reference sequence). The CDR3 spells CSASGRVTYEQYF. The CDR3 coding sequence is TGCAGTGCTAGCGGGAGGGTGACCTACGAGCAGTACTTC.

Comments on this clonotype: A read error may explain this, as a much larger clone is one base away. The rearrangement joins TRBV9 to TRBJ2-5; 7 positions match TRBD2. The DNA end is a closer match to TRBJ2-1, so the J assignment may be wrong. The CDR3 extends over 14 amino acids. Germline CDR1 reads SGDLS; CDR2 reads YYNGEE. CDR3 nucleotides: TGTGCCAGCAGCGTAGGTGATAGCGGGAATGAGCAGTTCTTC. It encodes CASSVGDSGNEQFF.

The chain carries TRBV5-1 and TRBJ2-3, with D possibly being TRBD2 (6 bases). CDR1 is SGHRS, CDR2 YFSETQ, per germline. V lost 4 bases to trimming and J lost 5 bases, with 14 bases between them. This CDR3 contains 14 residues. This CDR3 is CASSGGTAKDTQYF. The CDR3 DNA reads as TGCGCCAGCAGCGGCGGGACGGCAAAAGATACGCAGTATTTT. The entire variable domain, with the rest obtained from reference TRBV5-1 and TRBJ2-3, is as follows: KAGVTQTPRYLIKTRGQQVTLSCSPISGHRSVSWYQQTPGQGLQFLFEYFSETQRNKGNFPGRFSGRQFSNSRSEMNVSTLELGDSALYLCASSGGTAKDTQYFGPGTRLTVL.

The chain links TRBV7-9 to TRBJ2-7; D is perhaps TRBD1 or TRBD2 (5 bases each). This CDR3 has 15 amino acids. Deletions cut 5 bases from V and 5 bases from J, with 19 bases between. The germline V gene has CDR1 SEHNR and CDR2 FQNEAQ (reference sequence). CDR3 protein: CASSSFGPGRDEQYF. CDR3 DNA: TGTGCCAGCAGCAGTTTTGGCCCGGGGCGGGACGAGCAGTACTTC.

The rearrangement links TRBV14 to TRBJ2-1; no clear D. Between the trimmed V and J ends, which lost 2 bases and 9 bases, there was a span of 20 bases. The CDR3 covers 16 residues. The germline V gene has CDR1 SGHDN and CDR2 FVKESK. The chain's CDR3 is CASSQTSGSLVGEQFF. The CDR3, as DNA: TGTGCCAGCAGCCAAACCTCGGGTTCCCTAGTGGGTGAGCAGTTCTTC.

V is TRBV20-1 and J is TRBJ1-4; D possibly corresponds to TRBD1 (5 bases). Germline CDR1 reads DFQATT; CDR2 reads SNEGSKA (reference sequence). The CDR3 length is 15 residues. Trimming stripped 0 bases from V and 3 bases from J, with 11 bases between. CDR3 sequence reads: CSAREGGSANEKLFF. The CDR3 nucleotides are TGCAGTGCTAGAGAGGGGGGTTCGGCTAATGAAAAACTGTTTTTT.

This clonotype was recorded at least ten times. J is TRBJ2-6 and V is TRBV5-1; D is unresolved. CDR1 and CDR2 from the germline V gene are SGHRS and YFSETQ. The CDR3 totals 16 residues. The germline V and J ends were trimmed by 5 bases and 0 bases, with 12 bases remaining between them. The CDR3 coding sequence is TGCGCCAGCAGTGTGGCGGATCGCTCTGGGGCCAACGTCCTGACTTTC. As protein: CASSVADRSGANVLTF.

This clonotype was observed a few times. The chain combines TRBV28 with TRBJ2-2; tentative D call: TRBD1 (5 bases). CDR1 is MDHEN and CDR2 is SYDVKM in the germline V gene. This CDR3 has 15 residues. Deletions cut 3 bases from V and 2 bases from J, with 10 bases between. The CDR3 nucleotides read TGTGCCAGCAGTTTCTACCAGGGTAACACCGGGGAGCTGTTTTTT. It specifies CASSFYQGNTGELFF. Using reference TRBV28 and TRBJ2-2 for the parts outside the CDR3, the full variable domain is DVKVTQSSRYLVKRTGEKVFLECVQDMDHENMFWYRQDPGLGLRLIYFSYDVKMKEKGDIPEGYSVSREKKERFSLILESASTNQTSMYLCASSFYQGNTGELFFGEGSRLTVL.

This chain uses TRBV6-5 with TRBJ2-7; D remains unclear. The CDR3 length is 15 residues. CDR1 MNHEY and CDR2 SVGAGI come from the germline V gene. Trimming shortened V by 6 bases and J by 4 bases, and 19 bases separated the two germline ends. CDR3 DNA: TGTGCCAGCAGACCGCGAGGCAGTGTGGGTTACGAGCAGTACTTC. Protein: CASRPRGSVGYEQYF.

The chain joins TRBV3-1 to TRBJ2-5; tentatively, D is TRBD2 (5 bases). CDR3 length: 14 amino acids. From germline, CDR1 is LGHDT and CDR2 YNNKEL (reference sequence). The germline V and J ends were trimmed by 5 bases and 1 base, with 11 bases remaining between them. The CDR3 region is CASSNGLTQETQYF. The CDR3 DNA reads as TGTGCCAGCAGCAACGGACTGACCCAAGAGACCCAGTACTTC.

This clonotype was recorded many times. This chain uses TRBV6-6 with TRBJ2-1; possibly TRBD2 for D (5 bases). CDR3 length: 13 residues. The V end lost 6 bases, the J end lost 3 bases, and 9 bases lay between the germline ends. Per germline, CDR1 MNHNY and CDR2 SVGAGI (reference sequence). In DNA form, the CDR3 reads TGTGCCAGCAGCGATGGGAGCTACAATGAGCAGTTCTTC. As protein: CASSDGSYNEQFF.

This clonotype was seen a few times. The chain combines TRBV5-1 with TRBJ2-5; TRBD2 agrees at 9 bases. The end of the DNA aligns better with TRBJ2-1, so the J call may be wrong. The CDR3 is 14 residues long. Germline CDR1 SGHRS, CDR2 YFSETQ. CDR3 region: CASSFGLARNEQFF. Written as DNA, the CDR3 is TGCGCCAGCAGCTTTGGACTAGCGAGGAATGAGCAGTTCTTC.

V and J are TRBV20-1 and TRBJ2-7; D is uncertain. The CDR3 sequence is 12 residues long. Per germline, CDR1 DFQATT and CDR2 SNEGSKA (reference sequence). V was cut by 5 bases and J by 0 bases, with 8 bases left in between. In nucleotides, the CDR3 is TGCAGTGCTCGCTGGGACTCCTACGAGCAGTACTTC. Encoded protein: CSARWDSYEQYF.

The V and J genes are TRBV29-1 and TRBJ2-5, with 10 bases matching TRBD2. The J call may be faulty, since TRBJ2-7 better matches the DNA end. The CDR3 is 13 residues long. Looked up from germline, CDR1 is SQVTM and CDR2 is ANQGSEA. The CDR3 spells CSAAASGGDEQYF. CDR3 nucleotides: TGCAGCGCCGCCGCTAGCGGGGGAGACGAGCAGTACTTC.

The chain recombines TRBV20-1 with TRBJ1-1; no clear D. Germline V gives CDR1 DFQATT, CDR2 SNEGSKA (reference sequence). The CDR3 contains 12 residues. Trimming removed 2 bases from V and 1 base from J, with 5 bases in between. The DNA of the CDR3 is TGCAGTGCTAGATTAGCGAACACTGAAGCTTTCTTT. It codes for CSARLANTEAFF.

In its sample, this clonotype was seen a few times. V is TRBV19 and J is TRBJ2-5; D might be TRBD1 (5 bases). There are 13 residues in the CDR3. Germline CDR1 LNHDA, CDR2 SQIVND (reference sequence). The germline V and J ends were trimmed by 4 bases and 3 bases, with 9 bases remaining between them. The CDR3 DNA follows: TGTGCCAGTAGTAAGAAGGGGAAAGAGACCCAGTACTTC. Translated: CASSKKGKETQYF.

The V gene is TRBV5-1, the J gene TRBJ2-5, with a weak D call TRBD1 (6 bases). Germline V CDR1 and CDR2: SGHRS, YFSETQ. Trimming pared 4 bases from V and 1 base from J, leaving 17 bases between. The CDR3 covers 16 residues. The CDR3 DNA reads TGCGCCAGCAGCCTAGCAACAGGACAGAGCCAAGAGACCCAGTACTTC. It translates to CASSLATGQSQETQYF. Drawing the rest from reference TRBV5-1 and TRBJ2-5, the complete variable domain is KAGVTQTPRYLIKTRGQQVTLSCSPISGHRSVSWYQQTPGQGLQFLFEYFSETQRNKGNFPGRFSGRQFSNSRSEMNVSTLELGDSALYLCASSLATGQSQETQYFGPGTRLLVL.

A word on this clonotype: At one of its ends the junction is not consistent with the germline gene, which may arise from a read error. This sequence joins TRBV7-9 and TRBJ2-1; D is ambiguous. The CDR3 has 15 amino acids. Germline-derived CDR1 and CDR2 are SEHNR and FQNEAQ (reference sequence). The CDR3 region has the DNA TGTGCCAGCGGCTTAGCACCGGCCGGAAACAATGAGCAGTTCTTC. As protein: CASGLAPAGNNEQFF. The whole variable domain, remainder taken from reference TRBV7-9 and TRBJ2-1, is DTGVSQNPRHKITKRGQNVTFRCDPISEHNRLYWYRQTLGQGPEFLTYFQNEAQLEKSRLLSDRFSAERPKGSFSTLEIQRTEQGDSAMYLCASGLAPAGNNEQFFGPGTRLTVL.

This clonotype was seen a few times. The rearrangement uses TRBV5-1 and TRBJ2-5, with a possible D match to TRBD2 (6 bases). Per the germline V gene, CDR1 is SGHRS and CDR2 is YFSETQ. The CDR3 contains 16 residues. V was shortened by 4 bases and J by 0 bases, with 16 bases between the two germline ends. In DNA, the CDR3 is TGCGCCAGCAGCGCCGCTCGGCGGACTAACCAAGAGACCCAGTACTTC. Protein sequence: CASSAARRTNQETQYF.

This clonotype has at least ten counts. The chain uses TRBV6-2 or TRBV6-3 and TRBJ1-1, with D possibly being TRBD1 (5 bases). Germline V gene lookup returns CDR1 MNHEY and CDR2 SVGEGT. Trimming left V 8 bases short and J 3 bases short, with 19 bases between. This CDR3 comprises 15 residues. For the CDR3, the DNA is TGTGCCAGCCGCGACACAGGCTGGGAGGACACTGAAGCTTTCTTT. Protein: CASRDTGWEDTEAFF.

This clonotype has a handful of counts. The chain's CDR3 is CASSGEGSLYEQYF. The CDR3 DNA follows: TGTGCCAGCAGTGGAGAAGGTAGCTTATACGAGCAGTACTTC. The chain is built from TRBV28 and TRBJ2-5; no firm D call. The J call may be faulty, since TRBJ2-7 better matches the DNA end. The CDR3 contains 14 residues. Germline V gene sequence: CDR1 MDHEN, CDR2 SYDVKM.